Listed below are T cell receptor beta chains from one sample, sequenced in a study of PD-1 blockade in classical Hodgkin lymphoma. TCRdb's table, derived via immunoSEQ multiplex PCR, lists solely in-frame clones and lacks some. This table has roughly 96,000 clones, approximately 92% appearing once. The sequences come from peripheral blood mononuclear cells (PBMCs), collected before the second cycle of nivolumab. Receptors originate from a human donor with classical Hodgkin lymphoma. The CDR3 runs from the conserved cysteine through the conserved F or W. A D gene is named only where the DNA matches it firmly. The size of a clone is reported for some rows only, either as once, few or many, or as a class for expanded clones.

J gene: TRBJ2-7
clone size: .
V gene: TRBV5-5
D gene: .
CDR3 protein: CASSFEGPYEQYF
CDR3 DNA: TGTGCCAGCAGCTTTGAGGGGCCCTACGAGCAGTACTTC

J gene: TRBJ2-3
clone size: .
V gene: TRBV13
D gene: .
CDR3 protein: CASSLFADTQYF
CDR3 DNA: TGTGCCAGCAGCTTATTCGCAGATACGCAGTATTTT

J gene: TRBJ2-1
clone size: .
V gene: TRBV7-9
D gene: TRBD2
CDR3 protein: CASSSQRGRIYNEQFF
CDR3 DNA: TGTGCCAGCAGCTCCCAGCGGGGACGGATCTACAATGAGCAGTTCTTC

J gene: TRBJ2-7
clone size: .
V gene: TRBV5-6
D gene: .
CDR3 protein: CASSSSLADEQYF
CDR3 DNA: TGTGCCAGCAGCTCGTCACTAGCTGACGAGCAGTACTTC

J gene: TRBJ2-7
clone size: .
V gene: TRBV7-9
D gene: .
CDR3 protein: CASSLAPAGQSYEQYF
CDR3 DNA: TGTGCCAGCAGCTTAGCCCCAGCGGGACAGTCTTACGAGCAGTACTTC

J gene: TRBJ2-3
clone size: .
V gene: TRBV6-5
D gene: .
CDR3 protein: CASSQTDTQYF
CDR3 DNA: TGTGCCAGCAGCCAGACAGATACGCAGTATTTT

J gene: TRBJ2-3
clone size: .
V gene: TRBV21-1
D gene: .
CDR3 protein: CASSMSDDGTTDTQYF
CDR3 DNA: TGTGCCAGCAGCATGTCCGATGACGGGACGACAGATACGCAGTATTTT

J gene: TRBJ2-1
clone size: once
V gene: TRBV28
D gene: TRBD2
CDR3 protein: CASTLGSGSYNEQFF
CDR3 DNA: TGTGCCAGCACCCTGGGTAGCGGGAGCTACAATGAGCAGTTCTTC

J gene: TRBJ2-7
clone size: .
V gene: TRBV5-1
D gene: TRBD2
CDR3 protein: CASSRAAGLAGPIRYEQYF
CDR3 DNA: TGCGCCAGCAGCCGCGCCGCGGGACTAGCGGGACCTATACGCTACGAGCAGTACTTC

J gene: TRBJ2-7
clone size: .
V gene: TRBV28
D gene: .
CDR3 protein: CASSGAGEAISYEQYF
CDR3 DNA: TGTGCCAGCAGTGGAGCAGGGGAAGCAATCTCCTACGAGCAGTACTTC

J gene: TRBJ2-1
clone size: .
V gene: TRBV5-4
D gene: TRBD2
CDR3 protein: CASSQSFSGKSSYNEQFF
CDR3 DNA: TGTGCCAGCAGCCAAAGCTTTAGCGGGAAAAGCTCCTACAATGAGCAGTTCTTC

J gene: TRBJ2-3
clone size: .
V gene: TRBV5-1
D gene: .
CDR3 protein: CASSLRTTTDTQYF
CDR3 DNA: TGCGCCAGCAGCTTAAGGACAACCACAGATACGCAGTATTTT

J gene: TRBJ2-1
clone size: .
V gene: TRBV27
D gene: TRBD2
CDR3 protein: CASSHGTSGYNEQFF
CDR3 DNA: TGTGCCAGCAGCCACGGGACTAGCGGCTACAATGAGCAGTTCTTC

J gene: TRBJ2-2
clone size: .
V gene: TRBV9
D gene: .
CDR3 protein: CASSVADRNTGELFF
CDR3 DNA: TGTGCCAGCAGCGTAGCGGACAGGAACACCGGGGAGCTGTTTTTT

J gene: TRBJ2-2
clone size: .
V gene: TRBV29-1
D gene: .
CDR3 protein: CSVVGQGNTGELFF
CDR3 DNA: TGCAGCGTTGTTGGCCAGGGGAACACCGGGGAGCTGTTTTTT

J gene: TRBJ2-7
clone size: .
V gene: TRBV28
D gene: .
CDR3 protein: CASRDDSVGEQYF
CDR3 DNA: TGTGCCAGCAGGGACGACTCGGTCGGCGAGCAGTACTTC

J gene: TRBJ2-7
clone size: .
V gene: TRBV11-2
D gene: .
CDR3 protein: CASSFWDTHEQYF
CDR3 DNA: TGTGCCAGCAGCTTCTGGGACACCCACGAGCAGTACTTC

J gene: TRBJ2-7
clone size: .
V gene: TRBV28
D gene: TRBD2
CDR3 protein: CASIGGDSYEQYF
CDR3 DNA: TGTGCCAGCATCGGGGGGGATTCCTACGAGCAGTACTTC

J gene: TRBJ2-1
clone size: .
V gene: TRBV10-3
D gene: .
CDR3 protein: CAIRDSVSYNEQFF
CDR3 DNA: TGTGCCATCAGGGATAGTGTATCCTACAATGAGCAGTTCTTC

J gene: TRBJ2-7
clone size: .
V gene: TRBV6-5
D gene: .
CDR3 protein: CASSPGQYYEQYF
CDR3 DNA: TGTGCCAGCAGTCCCGGACAGTACTACGAGCAGTACTTC

J gene: TRBJ2-3
clone size: .
V gene: TRBV11-3
D gene: .
CDR3 protein: CASSPRGTSTDTQYF
CDR3 DNA: TGTGCCAGCTCCCCACGGGGGACCAGCACAGATACGCAGTATTTT

J gene: TRBJ2-1
clone size: .
V gene: TRBV18
D gene: .
CDR3 protein: CASSPEGNEQFF
CDR3 DNA: TGTGCCAGCTCACCCGAAGGAAATGAGCAGTTCTTC

J gene: TRBJ1-3
clone size: .
V gene: TRBV10-3
D gene: .
CDR3 protein: CAITGTSGNTIYF
CDR3 DNA: TGTGCCATCACCGGGACTTCTGGAAACACCATATATTTT

J gene: TRBJ1-5
clone size: .
V gene: TRBV2
D gene: .
CDR3 protein: CASSEGWGGPHF
CDR3 DNA: TGTGCCAGCAGTGAGGGTTGGGGGGGACCGCATTTT

J gene: TRBJ2-1
clone size: .
V gene: TRBV4-1
D gene: .
CDR3 protein: CASSQGLGNNEQFF
CDR3 DNA: TGCGCCAGCAGCCAAGGGTTAGGGAACAATGAGCAGTTCTTC

J gene: TRBJ2-7
clone size: .
V gene: TRBV9
D gene: .
CDR3 protein: CASSAHGEPLAEQYF
CDR3 DNA: TGTGCCAGCAGCGCCCACGGGGAACCCTTGGCCGAGCAGTACTTC

J gene: TRBJ1-1
clone size: .
V gene: TRBV6-5
D gene: .
CDR3 protein: CASSYPQGEAFF
CDR3 DNA: TGTGCCAGCAGTTACCCCCAGGGAGAAGCTTTCTTT

J gene: TRBJ2-7
clone size: .
V gene: TRBV6-1
D gene: TRBD2
CDR3 protein: CASTGTSGSYEQYF
CDR3 DNA: TGTGCCAGCACTGGGACTAGCGGGAGTTACGAGCAGTACTTC

J gene: TRBJ2-7
clone size: .
V gene: TRBV18
D gene: .
CDR3 protein: CASGRGISYEQYF
CDR3 DNA: TGTGCCAGCGGACGGGGAATCTCCTACGAGCAGTACTTC

J gene: TRBJ2-7
clone size: once
V gene: TRBV19
D gene: .
CDR3 protein: CASSIGLRSYEQYF
CDR3 DNA: TGTGCCAGTAGTATAGGCTTAAGGTCCTACGAGCAGTACTTC

J gene: TRBJ2-2
clone size: .
V gene: TRBV5-4
D gene: .
CDR3 protein: CASSPDFGYSGELFF
CDR3 DNA: TGTGCCAGCAGCCCGGACTTTGGGTATTCCGGGGAGCTGTTTTTT

J gene: TRBJ1-1
clone size: .
V gene: TRBV14
D gene: .
CDR3 protein: CASSQVGGQAFF
CDR3 DNA: TGTGCCAGCAGCCAAGTGGGTGGACAAGCTTTCTTT

J gene: TRBJ2-3
clone size: few
V gene: TRBV11-2
D gene: TRBD2
CDR3 protein: CASSLGPAGGFADTQYF
CDR3 DNA: TGTGCCAGCAGCTTAGGTCCGGCGGGAGGCTTTGCAGATACGCAGTATTTT

J gene: TRBJ1-4
clone size: few
V gene: TRBV28
D gene: TRBD1
CDR3 protein: CASSLVRQGFLKTNEKLFF
CDR3 DNA: TGTGCCAGCAGTCTAGTGAGACAGGGGTTTCTTAAAACTAATGAAAAACTGTTTTTT

J gene: TRBJ1-4
clone size: .
V gene: TRBV7-9
D gene: .
CDR3 protein: CASSFTSTNEKLFF
CDR3 DNA: TGTGCCAGCAGTTTTACTTCCACTAATGAAAAACTGTTTTTT

J gene: TRBJ2-3
clone size: .
V gene: TRBV5-1
D gene: .
CDR3 protein: CASSSLGVSTDTQYF
CDR3 DNA: TGCGCCAGCAGCTCTTTGGGAGTTAGCACAGATACGCAGTATTTT

J gene: TRBJ1-2
clone size: .
V gene: TRBV5-7
D gene: TRBD1
CDR3 protein: CASSPGQFNYGYTF
CDR3 DNA: TGTGCCAGCAGCCCGGGACAGTTCAACTATGGCTACACCTTC

J gene: TRBJ2-7
clone size: .
V gene: TRBV6-1
D gene: .
CDR3 protein: CASSRGGEQYF
CDR3 DNA: TGTGCCAGCAGTCGGGGAGGCGAGCAGTACTTC

J gene: TRBJ1-4
clone size: once
V gene: TRBV21-1
D gene: .
CDR3 protein: CASSEQGARTGHATNEKLFF
CDR3 DNA: TGTGCCAGCAGCGAACAGGGGGCAAGGACAGGACATGCAACTAATGAAAAACTGTTTTTT

J gene: TRBJ2-7
clone size: .
V gene: TRBV2
D gene: .
CDR3 protein: CASSRMGGYEQYF
CDR3 DNA: TGTGCCAGCAGTCGAATGGGGGGTTACGAGCAGTACTTC

J gene: TRBJ1-5
clone size: many
V gene: TRBV5-6
D gene: TRBD1
CDR3 protein: CASSLGTGAKYSNQPQHF
CDR3 DNA: TGTGCCAGCAGCTTGGGGACAGGGGCGAAATATAGCAATCAGCCCCAGCATTTT

J gene: TRBJ2-7
clone size: .
V gene: TRBV27
D gene: .
CDR3 protein: CASRSTGYEQYF
CDR3 DNA: TGTGCCAGCAGATCGACAGGTTACGAGCAGTACTTC

J gene: TRBJ2-7
clone size: .
V gene: TRBV5-8
D gene: TRBD2
CDR3 protein: CASSWDYLKNEQYF
CDR3 DNA: TGTGCCAGCAGCTGGGACTATTTGAAGAACGAGCAGTACTTC

J gene: TRBJ2-7
clone size: once
V gene: TRBV28
D gene: TRBD2
CDR3 protein: CASSPMELGLAFSYEQYF
CDR3 DNA: TGTGCCAGCAGTCCCATGGAGCTGGGACTAGCGTTCAGCTACGAGCAGTACTTC

J gene: TRBJ2-2
clone size: .
V gene: TRBV6-5
D gene: .
CDR3 protein: CASRLSGAHTGELFF
CDR3 DNA: TGTGCCAGCAGGCTTAGCGGAGCTCACACCGGGGAGCTGTTTTTT

J gene: TRBJ1-1
clone size: .
V gene: TRBV7-9
D gene: TRBD1
CDR3 protein: CASSTSTGVWEAFF
CDR3 DNA: TGTGCCAGCAGCACGTCGACAGGGGTTTGGGAAGCTTTCTTT

J gene: TRBJ2-4
clone size: .
V gene: TRBV5-4
D gene: TRBD2
CDR3 protein: CASSLVDGGAKNIQYF
CDR3 DNA: TGTGCCAGCAGCTTGGTTGACGGGGGGGCCAAAAACATTCAGTACTTC

J gene: TRBJ2-3
clone size: .
V gene: TRBV11-2
D gene: TRBD2
CDR3 protein: CASSWGGVRTDTQYF
CDR3 DNA: TGTGCCAGCAGCTGGGGGGGAGTGAGAACAGATACGCAGTATTTT

J gene: TRBJ2-3
clone size: .
V gene: TRBV25-1
D gene: .
CDR3 protein: CASTGVWGDTQYF
CDR3 DNA: TGTGCCAGCACCGGTGTCTGGGGGGATACGCAGTATTTT

J gene: TRBJ2-3
clone size: .
V gene: TRBV29-1
D gene: TRBD2
CDR3 protein: CSVAGLGNTDTQYF
CDR3 DNA: TGCAGCGTGGCGGGACTAGGAAACACAGATACGCAGTATTTT

J gene: TRBJ1-2
clone size: .
V gene: TRBV27
D gene: .
CDR3 protein: CASSLGGVGYTF
CDR3 DNA: TGTGCCAGCAGTTTAGGGGGGGTGGGCTACACCTTC

J gene: TRBJ1-1
clone size: .
V gene: TRBV21-1
D gene: .
CDR3 protein: CASSKGWDNKSRGHSEAFF
CDR3 DNA: TGTGCCAGCAGCAAAGGGTGGGACAATAAGTCTCGAGGACACTCTGAAGCTTTCTTT

J gene: TRBJ1-1
clone size: .
V gene: TRBV7-9
D gene: .
CDR3 protein: CASSPPHRSHNTEAFF
CDR3 DNA: TGTGCCAGCAGCCCGCCCCACAGGAGTCATAACACTGAAGCTTTCTTT

J gene: TRBJ2-7
clone size: .
V gene: TRBV9
D gene: TRBD2
CDR3 protein: CASSARPGLAGGPNSYEQYF
CDR3 DNA: TGTGCCAGCAGCGCGCGACCCGGACTAGCGGGAGGCCCCAACTCCTACGAGCAGTACTTC